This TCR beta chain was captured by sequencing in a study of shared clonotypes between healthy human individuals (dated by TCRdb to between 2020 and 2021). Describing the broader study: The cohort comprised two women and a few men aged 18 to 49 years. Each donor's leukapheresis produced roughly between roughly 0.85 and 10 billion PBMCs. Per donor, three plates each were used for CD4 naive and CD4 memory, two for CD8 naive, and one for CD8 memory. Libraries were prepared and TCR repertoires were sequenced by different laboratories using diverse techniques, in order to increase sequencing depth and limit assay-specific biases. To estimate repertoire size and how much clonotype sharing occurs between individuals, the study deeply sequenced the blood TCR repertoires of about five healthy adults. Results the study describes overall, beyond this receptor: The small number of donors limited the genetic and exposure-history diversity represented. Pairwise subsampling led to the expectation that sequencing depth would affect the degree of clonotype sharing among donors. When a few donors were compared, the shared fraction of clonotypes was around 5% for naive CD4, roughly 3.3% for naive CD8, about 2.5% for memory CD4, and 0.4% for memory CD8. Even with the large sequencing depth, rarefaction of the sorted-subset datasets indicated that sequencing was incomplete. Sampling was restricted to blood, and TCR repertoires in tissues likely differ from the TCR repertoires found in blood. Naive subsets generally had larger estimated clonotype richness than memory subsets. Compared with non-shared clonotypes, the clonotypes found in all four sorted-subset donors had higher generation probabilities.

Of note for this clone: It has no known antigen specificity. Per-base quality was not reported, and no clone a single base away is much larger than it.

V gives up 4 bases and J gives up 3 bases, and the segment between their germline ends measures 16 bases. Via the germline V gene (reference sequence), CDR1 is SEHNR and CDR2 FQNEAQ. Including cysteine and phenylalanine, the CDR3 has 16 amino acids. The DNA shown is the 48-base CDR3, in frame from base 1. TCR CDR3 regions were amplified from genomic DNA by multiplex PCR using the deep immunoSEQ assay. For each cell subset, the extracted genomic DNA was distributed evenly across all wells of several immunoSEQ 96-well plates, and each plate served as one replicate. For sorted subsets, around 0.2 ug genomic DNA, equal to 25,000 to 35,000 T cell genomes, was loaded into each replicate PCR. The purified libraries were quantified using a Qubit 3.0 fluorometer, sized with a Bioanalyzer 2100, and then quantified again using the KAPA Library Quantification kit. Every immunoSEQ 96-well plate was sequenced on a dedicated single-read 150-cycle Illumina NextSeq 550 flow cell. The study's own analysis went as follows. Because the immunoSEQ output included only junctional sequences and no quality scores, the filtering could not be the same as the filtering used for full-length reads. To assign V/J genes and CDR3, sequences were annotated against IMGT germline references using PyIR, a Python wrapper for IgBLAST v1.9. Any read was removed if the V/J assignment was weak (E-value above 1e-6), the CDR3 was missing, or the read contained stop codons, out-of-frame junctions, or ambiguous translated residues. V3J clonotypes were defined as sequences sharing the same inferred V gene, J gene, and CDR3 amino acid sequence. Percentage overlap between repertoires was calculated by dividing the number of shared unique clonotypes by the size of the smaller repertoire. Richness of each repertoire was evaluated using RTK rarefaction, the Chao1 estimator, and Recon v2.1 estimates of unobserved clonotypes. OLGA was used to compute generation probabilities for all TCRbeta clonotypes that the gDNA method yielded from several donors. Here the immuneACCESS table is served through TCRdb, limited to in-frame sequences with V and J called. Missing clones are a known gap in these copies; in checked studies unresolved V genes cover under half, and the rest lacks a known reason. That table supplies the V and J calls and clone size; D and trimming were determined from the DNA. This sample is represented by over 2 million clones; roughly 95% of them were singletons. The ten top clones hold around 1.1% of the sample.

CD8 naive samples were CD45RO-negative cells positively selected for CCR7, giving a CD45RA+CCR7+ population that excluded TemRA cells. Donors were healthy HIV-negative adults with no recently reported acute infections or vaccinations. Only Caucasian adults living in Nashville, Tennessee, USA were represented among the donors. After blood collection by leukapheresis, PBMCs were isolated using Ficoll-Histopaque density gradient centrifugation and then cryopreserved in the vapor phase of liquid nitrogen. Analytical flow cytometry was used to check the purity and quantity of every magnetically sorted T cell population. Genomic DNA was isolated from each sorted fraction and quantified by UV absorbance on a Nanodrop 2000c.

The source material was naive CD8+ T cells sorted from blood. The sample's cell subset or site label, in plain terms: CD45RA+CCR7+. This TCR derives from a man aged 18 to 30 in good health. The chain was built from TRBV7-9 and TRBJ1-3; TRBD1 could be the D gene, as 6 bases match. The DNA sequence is TGTGCCAGCAGCTCAAATACAGGGCCGAATGGAAACACCATATATTTT. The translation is CASSSNTGPNGNTIYF.